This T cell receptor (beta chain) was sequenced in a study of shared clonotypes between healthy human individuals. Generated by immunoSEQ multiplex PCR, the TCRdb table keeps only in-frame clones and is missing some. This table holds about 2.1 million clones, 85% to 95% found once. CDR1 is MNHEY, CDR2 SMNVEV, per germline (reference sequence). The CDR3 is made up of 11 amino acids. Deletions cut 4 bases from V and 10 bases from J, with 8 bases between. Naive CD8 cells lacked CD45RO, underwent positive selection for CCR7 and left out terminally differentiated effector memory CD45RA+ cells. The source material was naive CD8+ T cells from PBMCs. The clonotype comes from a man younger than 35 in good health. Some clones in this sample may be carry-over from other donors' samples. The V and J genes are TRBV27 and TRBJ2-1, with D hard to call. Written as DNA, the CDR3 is TGTGCCAGCAGTTACGTGAACGAGCAGTTCTTC. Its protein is CASSYVNEQFF.